Below, 15 T cell receptor beta chains from the same sample are listed, as sequenced in a study of blood T cell repertoires in COVID-19. Clones were read by immunoSEQ multiplex PCR, and TCRdb kept only the in-frame ones, dropping some. The sample yields some 200,000 clones, around 82% seen once. Sequenced sample: PBMCs or T cells enriched from blood (not recorded which). The receptors here all came from a man aged 40-49 years who had recovered from COVID-19.

This chain uses TRBV10-3 with TRBJ2-1, with 7 bases fitting TRBD1. Germline V gene data show CDR1 as ENHRY and CDR2 as SYGVKD. V lost 0 bases to trimming and J lost 12 bases; unmatched junction nucleotides: 5. This CDR3 has 13 amino acids. This CDR3 is CAISESGGVGQFF. DNA for the CDR3: TGTGCCATCAGTGAGTCAGGGGGCGTGGGGCAGTTCTTC.

The chain couples TRBV11-2 to TRBJ2-5, with 11 bases aligning to TRBD2. Germline V gene data show CDR1 as SGHAT and CDR2 as FQNNGV. This CDR3 spans 15 amino acids. Trimming at V came to 4 bases and at J to 2 bases, leaving 3 bases not matched to a gene. This chain's CDR3 is CASSWGLAEQETQYF. The CDR3 coding sequence is TGTGCCAGCAGCTGGGGACTAGCGGAGCAAGAGACCCAGTACTTC.

The rearrangement joins TRBV28 to TRBJ1-4; D may be TRBD1 (5 bases). V was cut by 7 bases and J by 8 bases, with 20 bases left in between. CDR3 length equals 15 residues. CDR1 and CDR2 (germline): MDHEN, SYDVKM. CDR3 sequence (DNA): TGTGCCAGCAACTCCCTTGAGGCAGGGAGGGAAAAACTGTTTTTT. Translated: CASNSLEAGREKLFF.

There are a few counts of this clone. The chain joins TRBV5-4 to TRBJ1-3, with unresolved D. From germline, CDR1 is SGHNT and CDR2 YYREEE (reference sequence). Between the trimmed V and J ends, which lost 0 bases and 0 bases, there was a span of 7 bases. The CDR3 spans 15 residues. This chain's CDR3 is CASSLDVLSGNTIYF. In nucleotides, the CDR3 is TGTGCCAGCAGCTTGGACGTACTCTCTGGAAACACCATATATTTT.

This chain uses TRBV6-1 with TRBJ1-3, with 9 bases lining up with TRBD1. Germline CDR1 reads MNHNS; CDR2 reads SASEGT. With 3 bases clipped from V and 1 base from J, the junction kept 4 bases outside the gene matches. The CDR3 contains 16 residues. The CDR3 is CASSDDRGKSGNTIYF. CDR3 DNA: TGTGCCAGCAGTGACGACAGGGGGAAGTCTGGAAACACCATATATTTT.

This chain links TRBV4-1 with TRBJ1-1; 7 nucleotides align to TRBD1. Trimming at V came to 3 bases and at J to 3 bases, leaving 7 bases not matched to a gene. CDR1 is MGHRA and CDR2 is YSYEKL in the germline V gene. The CDR3 runs to 15 residues. The CDR3 sequence is CASSHTTGKDTEAFF. The CDR3 region has the DNA TGCGCCAGCAGCCACACGACAGGGAAGGACACTGAAGCTTTCTTT.

V and J are TRBV5-5 and TRBJ1-1; 9 nucleotides match TRBD1. The CDR3 covers 15 residues. Germline CDR1 SGHKS, CDR2 YYEKEE (reference sequence). Germline trimming cut 3 bases from V and 3 bases from J; bases unmatched to any gene: 6. The CDR3 protein is CASSWGRTGDTEAFF. The CDR3 bases are TGTGCCAGCAGCTGGGGGAGGACAGGGGACACTGAAGCTTTCTTT.

This clone was counted once. This chain links TRBV5-1 with TRBJ2-1, with 10 bases aligning to TRBD2. The V segment lost 1 base and the J segment 9 bases; nucleotides outside the gene matches: 4. Germline CDR1 SGHRS, CDR2 YFSETQ. The CDR3 has 14 residues. Written as DNA, the CDR3 is TGCGCCAGCAGCTTGTCTAGCGGGGGTGCTGAGCAGTTCTTC. Translating gives CASSLSSGGAEQFF.

This clone has only one observation. Written as DNA, the CDR3 is TGCGCCAGCAGCCTCAACGGGCTAGCGGTCTCTGGGGCCAACGTCCTGACTTTC. This sequence encodes CASSLNGLAVSGANVLTF. The V call is TRBV5-1, the J call TRBJ2-6, with TRBD2 matching over 7 bases. The CDR3 spans 18 residues. After removal of 4 bases from V and 0 bases from J, the junction contained 10 bases not matched to a gene. The V gene's germline CDR1 is SGHRS and CDR2 YFSETQ.

This chain links TRBV12-3 or TRBV12-4 with TRBJ1-2; 8 bases are a match to TRBD1. V trimming: 1 base; J trimming: 8 bases; junction bases outside the gene matches: 3. The CDR3 extends over 13 amino acids. The CDR3 nucleotides read TGTGCCAGCAGTTTAGAGACAGGGGACGGCTACACCTTC. This codes for CASSLETGDGYTF.

This sequence joins TRBV7-3 and TRBJ1-3; no clear D. Germline loops: CDR1 SGHTA, CDR2 FQGTGA. The CDR3 consists of 15 residues. V was cut by 1 base and J by 0 bases, with 7 bases left in between. The CDR3 bases are TGTGCCAGCAGCTTAAGGGCGAGCTCTGGAAACACCATATATTTT. Its translation: CASSLRASSGNTIYF.

The sample holds many counts of this clone. The J gene is TRBJ2-2, the V gene TRBV10-3; 10 bases agree with TRBD1. Germline V gene sequence: CDR1 ENHRY, CDR2 SYGVKD. The CDR3 has 15 residues. V shed 6 bases and J 5 bases; nucleotides not matched to a gene: 6. In nucleotides, the CDR3 is TGTGCCATCAGGCCGGGACAGGGGTGGACCGGGGAGCTGTTTTTT. Translation: CAIRPGQGWTGELFF.

This sequence joins TRBV19 and TRBJ2-2; D perhaps matches TRBD1 (6 bases). The CDR3 has 12 residues. Germline V lookup: CDR1 LNHDA, CDR2 SQIVND (reference sequence). V was trimmed by 10 bases and J by 6 bases, leaving 12 bases between them. The CDR3 here is CATTGLAGELFF. As DNA, the CDR3 is TGTGCCACAACAGGGCTTGCCGGGGAGCTGTTTTTT.

This clone was counted only a few times. The V call is TRBV10-3, the J call TRBJ1-1; perhaps TRBD1 as D (5 bases). Trimming took 3 bases from V and 3 from J, leaving 11 bases between them. Germline V CDR1 and CDR2: ENHRY, SYGVKD. The CDR3 is made up of 14 amino acids. The CDR3 reads CAISDQGGYTEAFF. The CDR3 region has the DNA TGTGCCATCAGTGATCAGGGAGGTTACACTGAAGCTTTCTTT.

This clone has just a few counts. This sequence joins TRBV20-1 and TRBJ1-2, with 9 bases fitting TRBD1. The CDR3 is 11 amino acids. Germline V gene data show CDR1 as DFQATT and CDR2 as SNEGSKA (reference sequence). In nucleotides, the CDR3 is TGCAGCTGGACAGGGGACTATGGCTACACCTTC. It yields the protein CSWTGDYGYTF.